The present T cell receptor (beta chain) was sequenced within a study of human T cells and chemical hapten exposure. Study information: The patients, most of them female, presented with alopecia areata, totalis or universalis.

The sample holds many counts of this clonotype. This CDR3 has 13 amino acids. Losses at the gene ends were 8 bases for V and 4 bases for J; bases not matched to a gene: 8. TCRdb ran MiXCR on the RACE reads and lists one entry per CDR3 protein. The sample lists some 84,000 distinct CDR3 sequences, 9.5% to 14% occurring once. The time point: patch test 3, about 24 weeks after DPC sensitization. Noted treatment: therapeutic diphenylcyclopropenone sensitization with weekly scalp DPC. Someone pulled total RNA out of unfractionated whole blood. This receptor was identified in a woman aged 45-60 years with alopecia areata. Some clones in this sample may be carry-over from other donors' samples. The chain recombines TRBV12-3 or TRBV12-4 with TRBJ2-7, with 7 bases matching TRBD2. Here the sequenced sample was whole blood, taken in connection with sensitization to the hapten diphenylcyclopropenone (DPC). The CDR3 DNA reads as TGTGCCAGCTTCTCTAGCGGAGGGTACGAGCAGTACTTC. Its protein product is CASFSSGGYEQYF.